The clone carrying this TCR beta chain was counted once. This entry is derived from a study of T cell responses to AZD1222 COVID-19 vaccine. The germline V gene encodes CDR1 DFQATT and CDR2 SNEGSKA (reference sequence). V dropped 3 bases and J dropped 1 base, with 10 bases sitting between them. The CDR3 spans 13 residues. Here immunoSEQ multiplex PCR was the method, and the copy in TCRdb shows in-frame clones only, minus some. This sample has 200,000 or so clones; 92% occur once, and the top ten carry about 10%. This chain links TRBV20-1 with TRBJ2-7; the D is unclear. The material sequenced was peripheral blood, taken on day 0 of AZD1222 vaccination. This receptor was obtained from an adult in good health. Here the CDR3 reads CSASSRASYEQYV. In nucleotides, the CDR3 is TGCAGTGCTAGTAGTCGGGCTTCCTACGAGCAGTACGTC.